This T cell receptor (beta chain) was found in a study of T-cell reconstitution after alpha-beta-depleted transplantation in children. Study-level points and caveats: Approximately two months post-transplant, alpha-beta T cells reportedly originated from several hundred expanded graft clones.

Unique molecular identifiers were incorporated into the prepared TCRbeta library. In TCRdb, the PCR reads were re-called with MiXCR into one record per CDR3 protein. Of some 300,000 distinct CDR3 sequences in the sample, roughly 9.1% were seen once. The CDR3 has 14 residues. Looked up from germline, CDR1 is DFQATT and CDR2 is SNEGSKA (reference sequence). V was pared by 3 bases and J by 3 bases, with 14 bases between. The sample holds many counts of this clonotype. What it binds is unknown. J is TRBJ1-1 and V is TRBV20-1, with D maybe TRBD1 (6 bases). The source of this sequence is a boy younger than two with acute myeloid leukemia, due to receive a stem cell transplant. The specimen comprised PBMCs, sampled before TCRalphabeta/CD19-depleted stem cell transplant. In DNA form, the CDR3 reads TGCAGTGCTAGGGGGCAGGGGTCGTACACTGAAGCTTTCTTT. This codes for CSARGQGSYTEAFF.